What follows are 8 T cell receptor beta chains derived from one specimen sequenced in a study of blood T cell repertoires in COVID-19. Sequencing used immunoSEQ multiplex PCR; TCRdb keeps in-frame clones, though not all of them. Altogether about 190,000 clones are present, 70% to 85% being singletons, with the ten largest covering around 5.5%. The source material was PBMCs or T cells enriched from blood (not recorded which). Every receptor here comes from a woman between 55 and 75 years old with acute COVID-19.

The chain's CDR3 is CASSRGRDTGQFF. The CDR3 DNA follows: TGTGCCAGCTCAAGAGGCAGGGACACTGGGCAGTTCTTC. V and J are TRBV18 and TRBJ2-1; perhaps TRBD1 as D (6 bases). Germline V CDR1 and CDR2: KGHSH, LQKENI. Trimming left V 5 bases short and J 12 bases short, with 17 bases between. This CDR3 has 13 residues.

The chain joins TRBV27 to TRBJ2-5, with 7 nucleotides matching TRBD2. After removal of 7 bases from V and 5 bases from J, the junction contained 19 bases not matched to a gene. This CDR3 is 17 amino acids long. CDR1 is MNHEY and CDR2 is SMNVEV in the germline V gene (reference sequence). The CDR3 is CASTFIFPGGPSETQYF. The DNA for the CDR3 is TGTGCCAGCACTTTCATCTTCCCGGGAGGCCCAAGCGAGACCCAGTACTTC.

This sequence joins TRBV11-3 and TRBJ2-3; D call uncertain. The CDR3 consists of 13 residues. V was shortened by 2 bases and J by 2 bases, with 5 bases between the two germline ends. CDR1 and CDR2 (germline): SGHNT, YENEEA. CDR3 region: CASSLSPTDTQYF. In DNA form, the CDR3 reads TGTGCCAGCAGCTTAAGCCCCACAGATACGCAGTATTTT.

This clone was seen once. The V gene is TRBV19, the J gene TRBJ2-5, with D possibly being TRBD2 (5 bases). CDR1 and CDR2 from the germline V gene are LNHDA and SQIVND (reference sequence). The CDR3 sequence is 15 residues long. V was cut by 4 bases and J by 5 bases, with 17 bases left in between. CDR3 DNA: TGTGCCAGTAGTAGATTTGGACCGAGGGAGGAGACCCAGTACTTC. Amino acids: CASSRFGPREETQYF.

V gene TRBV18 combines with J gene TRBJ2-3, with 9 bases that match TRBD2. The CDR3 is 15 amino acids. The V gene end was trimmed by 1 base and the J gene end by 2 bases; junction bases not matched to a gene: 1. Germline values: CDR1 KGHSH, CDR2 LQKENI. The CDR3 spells CASSPQREVTDTQYF. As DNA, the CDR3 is TGTGCCAGCTCACCACAGCGGGAGGTCACAGATACGCAGTATTTT.

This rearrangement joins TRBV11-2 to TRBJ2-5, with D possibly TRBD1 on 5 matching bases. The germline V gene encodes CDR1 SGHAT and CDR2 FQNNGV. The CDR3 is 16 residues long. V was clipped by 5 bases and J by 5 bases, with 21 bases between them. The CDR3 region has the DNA TGTGCCAGCAGCATAATCCCCGGACAATTCAGGGAGACCCAGTACTTC. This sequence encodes CASSIIPGQFRETQYF. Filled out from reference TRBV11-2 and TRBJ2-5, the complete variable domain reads EAGVAQSPRYKIIEKRQSVAFWCNPISGHATLYWYQQILGQGPKLLIQFQNNGVVDDSQLPKDRFSAERLKGVDSTLKIQPAKLEDSAVYLCASSIIPGQFRETQYFGPGTRLLVL.

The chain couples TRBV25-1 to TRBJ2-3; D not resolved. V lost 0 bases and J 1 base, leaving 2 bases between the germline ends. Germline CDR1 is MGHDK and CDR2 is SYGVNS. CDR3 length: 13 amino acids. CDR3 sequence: CASSEYGTDTQYF. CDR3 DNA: TGTGCCAGCAGTGAATACGGCACAGATACGCAGTATTTT.

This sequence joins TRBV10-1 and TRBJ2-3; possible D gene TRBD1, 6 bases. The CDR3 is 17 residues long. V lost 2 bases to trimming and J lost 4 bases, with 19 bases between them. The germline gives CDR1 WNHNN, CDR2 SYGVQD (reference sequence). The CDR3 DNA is TGCGCCAGCAGTGAGAGAAGGGGGAAGACTGGGTCAGATACGCAGTATTTT. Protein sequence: CASSERRGKTGSDTQYF.